This T cell receptor beta chain is from a study of blood T cell repertoires in COVID-19. Participants were aged about 18 to 95 years, lived in about two dozen US areas, and enrolled virtually. Cohort 3 donors counted as recovered after two negative PCRs, clearance, or resolved symptoms. Methods used by the authors: Reference gene primers were amplified, and this amplification served to estimate nucleated cell counts. Data came from immunoSEQ multiplex PCR; TCRdb stores just in-frame clones and leaves some out. V and J calls and clone size follow that table, whereas D and trimming were derived from the DNA. This sample yields around 450,000 clones, of which about 92% are seen a single time; about 0.57% belongs to the top ten. CDR1 and CDR2 from the germline V gene are SEHNR and FQNEAQ (reference sequence). This CDR3 region has 14 residues. V shed 5 bases and J shed 2 bases, with 12 bases lying between them.

The sample was PBMCs or T cells enriched from blood (not recorded which). This clonotype was obtained from a man aged 18-30 years who had recovered from COVID-19. The J gene is TRBJ1-1, the V gene TRBV7-9; TRBD1 might be the D (5 bases). The CDR3 is CASSILTGNTEAFF. The CDR3 DNA reads as TGTGCCAGCAGCATTCTTACAGGTAACACTGAAGCTTTCTTT. Variable domain in full (rest from reference TRBV7-9 and TRBJ1-1): DTGVSQNPRHKITKRGQNVTFRCDPISEHNRLYWYRQTLGQGPEFLTYFQNEAQLEKSRLLSDRFSAERPKGSFSTLEIQRTEQGDSAMYLCASSILTGNTEAFFGQGTRLTVV.